The 2 T cell receptor beta chains reported below all come from one sample, sequenced in a study of Graves' ophthalmopathy and Graves' hyperthyroidism. Amplification of the TCR beta CDR3 regions used RNA transcripts (as template). First-round RT-PCR relied on HTBI primers, and a second-round multiplex PCR came next. TCRdb re-analysed the multiplex PCR reads in MiXCR, keeping a single row per CDR3 protein. The sample carries some 1.1 million distinct CDR3 sequences, 35% to 45% recorded once. Sample: peripheral blood or thyroid tissue (not recorded which). The source is an adult man with Graves' hyperthyroidism.

This rearrangement joins TRBV29-1 to TRBJ2-5; D call uncertain. The CDR3 length is 13 residues. Germline V gives CDR1 SQVTM, CDR2 ANQGSEA. The V end was cut by 8 bases, the J end by 4 bases, with 17 bases between. CDR3 nucleotide sequence: TGCAGCACTACGACTTGGGATCTAGAGACCCAGTACTTC. Translating it yields CSTTTWDLETQYF.

The chain links TRBV5-6 to TRBJ2-7, with TRBD2 matching over 12 bases. There are 14 residues in the CDR3. J lost 7 bases, V lost 5 bases, and 7 bases had no gene match. CDR1 is SGHDT, CDR2 YYEEEE, per germline. CDR3 DNA sequence: TGTGCCAGCAGGCGACTAGCGGGGGTGAAAGAGCAGTACTTC. The encoded protein is CASRRLAGVKEQYF.